What follows describes a single T cell receptor (beta chain). What it recognizes is unknown. The treatment here: about 20 received Ad26.COV2.S at low or high dose, single or two shots; 5 received placebo; per-sample allocation not given. Specimens were obtained on day 63 following the first vaccine or placebo injection. Spike of the Wuhan-strain SARS-CoV-2 was expressed by an Ad26 vector, which formed the vaccine. These data originate in a study of Ad26.COV2.S vaccination and SARS-CoV-2 variants. Overall study results and limits: Spike-specific TCR breadth was greater after Ad26.COV2.S than placebo.

Germline loops: CDR1 SGHVS, CDR2 FNYEAQ. The CDR3 extends over 17 amino acids. The J segment lost 5 bases and the V segment lost 5 bases, leaving 15 bases of the junction unmatched. Assay used: immunoSEQ multiplex PCR; TCRdb lists only in-frame clones, some missing. The sample contains around 320,000 clones, 70% to 90% of which appear only once. The TCR sequence derives from a person between 18 and 65 years old who received the Ad26.COV2.S COVID-19 vaccine or a placebo. The input for sequencing was peripheral blood, taken in a trial of Ad26.COV2.S vaccine versus placebo. The chain recombines TRBV7-6 with TRBJ2-3; 8 bases align to TRBD2. The CDR3 DNA reads TGTGCCAGCAGCCAATTCCCTACGGGGGGGGCAGGAGATACGCAGTATTTT. Its protein is CASSQFPTGGAGDTQYF.